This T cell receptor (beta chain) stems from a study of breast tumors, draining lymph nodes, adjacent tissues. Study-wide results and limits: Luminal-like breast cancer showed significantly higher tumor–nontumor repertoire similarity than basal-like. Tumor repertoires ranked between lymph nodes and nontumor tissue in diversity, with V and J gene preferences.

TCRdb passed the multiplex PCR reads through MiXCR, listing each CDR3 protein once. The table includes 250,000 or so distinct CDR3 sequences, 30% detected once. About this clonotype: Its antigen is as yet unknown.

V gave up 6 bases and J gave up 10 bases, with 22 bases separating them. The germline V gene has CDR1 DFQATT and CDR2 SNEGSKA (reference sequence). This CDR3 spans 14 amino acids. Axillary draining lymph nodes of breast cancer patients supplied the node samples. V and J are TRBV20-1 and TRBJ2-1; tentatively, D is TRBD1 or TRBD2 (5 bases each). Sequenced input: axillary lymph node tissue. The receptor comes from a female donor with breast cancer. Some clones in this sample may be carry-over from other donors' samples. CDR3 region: CSAKGRANTGEQFF. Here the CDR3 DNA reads TGCAGTGCCAAGGGACGTGCGAACACCGGGGAGCAGTTCTTC.